The rows below give T cell receptor beta chains drawn from one sample of a study of blood T cell repertoires in COVID-19. Here immunoSEQ multiplex PCR was the method, and the copy in TCRdb shows in-frame clones only, minus some. The data hold some 220,000 clones, with 80% to 85% observed a single time. The sequenced sample was peripheral blood. These receptors all stem from a woman in her 70s with COVID-19, enrolled during active disease. Each CDR3 is given with its conserved first and last residue. Each record gives: J gene, D gene, V gene, clone size, CDR3 protein, CDR3 DNA. The D gene is left open where the match is weak. Expanded clones get a size class; other rows say once, few or many, or leave the size out.

J gene: TRBJ1-1; D gene: -; V gene: TRBV5-1; clone size: -; CDR3 protein: CASSPDSLNTEAFF; CDR3 DNA: TGCGCCAGCAGCCCGGACAGTTTGAACACTGAAGCTTTCTTT
J gene: TRBJ1-2; D gene: TRBD1; V gene: TRBV28; clone size: -; CDR3 protein: CASSSPSTGAIGGYTF; CDR3 DNA: TGTGCCAGCAGTTCACCCAGCACAGGGGCGATTGGAGGCTACACCTTC
J gene: TRBJ1-2; D gene: TRBD1; V gene: TRBV27; clone size: -; CDR3 protein: CASSDRGYGYTF; CDR3 DNA: TGTGCCAGCAGCGACAGGGGATATGGCTACACCTTC
J gene: TRBJ1-2; D gene: TRBD1; V gene: TRBV5-4; clone size: -; CDR3 protein: CASSGTVNYGYTF; CDR3 DNA: TGTGCCAGCAGCGGGACAGTAAACTATGGCTACACCTTC
J gene: TRBJ1-5; D gene: -; V gene: TRBV2; clone size: -; CDR3 protein: CASSARWGSNQPQHF; CDR3 DNA: TGTGCCAGCAGTGCACGATGGGGCAGCAATCAGCCCCAGCATTTT
J gene: TRBJ2-3; D gene: -; V gene: TRBV5-5; clone size: -; CDR3 protein: CASSFRGGQPLPNTDTQYF; CDR3 DNA: TGTGCCAGCAGCTTCCGAGGCGGGCAGCCTCTACCAAACACAGATACGCAGTATTTT
J gene: TRBJ2-5; D gene: TRBD2; V gene: TRBV2; clone size: -; CDR3 protein: CASGPRSGSETQYF; CDR3 DNA: TGTGCCAGCGGCCCGCGTAGCGGGAGTGAGACCCAGTACTTC
J gene: TRBJ1-3; D gene: -; V gene: TRBV28; clone size: once; CDR3 protein: CASSLSGVQNTIYF; CDR3 DNA: TGTGCCAGCAGTTTATCGGGGGTACAAAACACCATATATTTT
J gene: TRBJ1-5; D gene: TRBD1; V gene: TRBV6-4; clone size: -; CDR3 protein: CASSDSVSRGLHGNQPQHF; CDR3 DNA: TGTGCCAGCAGTGACTCAGTTTCCAGGGGGCTTCACGGCAATCAGCCCCAGCATTTT
J gene: TRBJ1-2; D gene: TRBD1; V gene: TRBV5-1; clone size: few; CDR3 protein: CASSLGQGAGGYTF; CDR3 DNA: TGCGCCAGCAGCTTGGGACAGGGGGCGGGTGGCTACACCTTC
J gene: TRBJ1-1; D gene: TRBD1; V gene: TRBV19; clone size: once; CDR3 protein: CAVWDRENTEAFF; CDR3 DNA: TGTGCCGTATGGGACAGGGAGAACACTGAAGCTTTCTTT
J gene: TRBJ2-1; D gene: TRBD2; V gene: TRBV29-1; clone size: -; CDR3 protein: CSVERLAGVAAEQFF; CDR3 DNA: TGCAGCGTTGAACGACTAGCGGGAGTAGCTGCTGAGCAGTTCTTC
J gene: TRBJ2-7; D gene: TRBD2; V gene: TRBV28; clone size: once; CDR3 protein: CASGRLAGGYEQYF; CDR3 DNA: TGTGCCAGCGGACGACTAGCGGGGGGCTACGAGCAGTACTTC